Shown below are 13 T cell receptor beta chains from a single sample sequenced in a study of blood T cell repertoires in COVID-19. The protocol was immunoSEQ multiplex PCR, while the TCRdb copy is restricted to in-frame clones and leaves out a portion. The sample lists about 210,000 clones; 80% to 90% were seen once. Input material: peripheral blood. Receptors originate from a woman between 50 and 59 years old with acute or convalescent COVID-19.

This clone was detected a few times. The rearrangement links TRBV19 to TRBJ1-1; a weak D match, TRBD1 (5 bases). Germline lookup yields CDR1 LNHDA and CDR2 SQIVND (reference sequence). The germline V and J ends were trimmed by 3 bases and 1 base, with 9 bases remaining between them. There are 14 residues in the CDR3. CDR3 coding DNA: TGTGCCAGTAGTATCACAGGTAGGAACACTGAAGCTTTCTTT. Its protein is CASSITGRNTEAFF.

CDR3 sequence: CASSQEDRTLYEQYF. The DNA for the CDR3 is TGCGCCAGCAGCCAGGAAGACAGGACTCTTTACGAGCAGTACTTC. The J gene is TRBJ2-7, the V gene TRBV4-1; D may be TRBD1 (6 bases). Germline CDR1 and CDR2: MGHRA and YSYEKL. V was shortened by 3 bases and J by 4 bases, with 16 bases between the two germline ends. The CDR3 length is 15 residues.

This sequence joins TRBV11-2 and TRBJ2-5; D is unclear. The CDR3 runs to 14 residues. V shed 7 bases and J shed 3 bases, with 15 bases lying between them. The germline V gene has CDR1 SGHAT and CDR2 FQNNGV. The chain's CDR3 is CASNSYSKKETQYF. The CDR3 DNA reads as TGTGCCAGCAATTCGTACTCAAAGAAAGAGACCCAGTACTTC. The entire variable domain, with the rest obtained from reference TRBV11-2 and TRBJ2-5, is as follows: EAGVAQSPRYKIIEKRQSVAFWCNPISGHATLYWYQQILGQGPKLLIQFQNNGVVDDSQLPKDRFSAERLKGVDSTLKIQPAKLEDSAVYLCASNSYSKKETQYFGPGTRLLVL.

This clone has just one count. The chain's CDR3 is CASTRRGGIRTEAFF. The DNA for the CDR3 is TGTGCCAGCACCCGCCGGGGAGGGATTCGAACTGAAGCTTTCTTT. The chain has TRBV28 and TRBJ1-1; D gene ambiguous. Germline CDR1 is MDHEN and CDR2 is SYDVKM. The CDR3 runs 15 residues. V was trimmed by 7 bases and J by 5 bases, leaving 20 bases between them.

The chain couples TRBV19 to TRBJ1-1, with 9 bases lining up with TRBD1. The V and J ends lost 5 bases and 0 bases, in that order; junction bases with no gene match: 10. This CDR3 comprises 17 residues. Germline-derived CDR1 and CDR2 are LNHDA and SQIVND (reference sequence). CDR3 region: CASSPTDRGPMNTEAFF. CDR3 nucleotide sequence: TGTGCCAGTAGTCCCACGGACAGGGGCCCTATGAACACTGAAGCTTTCTTT.

The V and J genes are TRBV24-1 and TRBJ1-6; D remains ambiguous. This CDR3 comprises 13 residues. Trimming stripped 7 bases from V and 10 bases from J, with 13 bases between. Germline CDR1 and CDR2: KGHDR and SFDVKD. The CDR3 nucleotides are TGTGCCACCAGCGGGTGGGAGGGATCACCCCTCCACTTT. It is translated as CATSGWEGSPLHF.

As concerns this clone: Other DNA sequences of this sample code for an identical CDR3. The chain carries TRBV27 and TRBJ2-7; TRBD1 matches at 10 bases. The ends lost 3 bases at V and 2 bases at J; junction bases unmatched: 1. Germline-derived CDR1 and CDR2 are MNHEY and SMNVEV (reference sequence). This CDR3 comprises 14 residues. The CDR3 DNA reads as TGTGCCAGCAGTTTGGGGACAGGGGCCTACGAGCAGTACTTC. Translating it yields CASSLGTGAYEQYF.

V and J are TRBV5-1 and TRBJ2-5, with 7 bases that match TRBD2. The CDR3 spans 14 residues. CDR1 is SGHRS and CDR2 is YFSETQ in the germline V gene. Trimming at V came to 2 bases and at J to 4 bases, leaving 5 bases not matched to a gene. CDR3 sequence reads: CASSFRGVRETQYF. CDR3 in DNA: TGCGCCAGCAGCTTCCGGGGGGTGAGAGAGACCCAGTACTTC.

The gene calls are TRBV6-4 and TRBJ2-7; TRBD2 matches 7 bases. Trimming removed 3 bases from V and 6 bases from J; junction bases left unmatched: 11. Germline CDR1 is MRHNA and CDR2 is SNTAGT. CDR3 length: 15 amino acids. The CDR3 loop reads CASSEYPGGGGEQYF. The CDR3 region has the DNA TGTGCCAGCAGTGAGTATCCCGGCGGCGGGGGCGAGCAGTACTTC.

This clone was detected a few times. CDR3 residues: CASSPYSTEPYGYTF. The CDR3, as DNA: TGTGCCAGCTCACCCTATTCGACAGAACCCTATGGCTACACCTTC. The chain has TRBV18 and TRBJ1-2; TRBD1 might be the D (5 bases). The V gene lost 3 bases and the J gene lost 4 bases, with 15 bases spanning the gap. The V gene's germline CDR1 is KGHSH and CDR2 LQKENI. This CDR3 region has 15 residues.

The chain carries TRBV9 and TRBJ2-5; 9 bases agree with TRBD1. Germline lookup yields CDR1 SGDLS and CDR2 YYNGEE. This CDR3 has 15 amino acids. The V and J ends lost 4 bases and 5 bases, in that order; junction bases with no gene match: 9. The DNA of the CDR3 is TGTGCCAGCAGCCCAGGGACAGGGAGAGATGAGACCCAGTACTTC. This translates into CASSPGTGRDETQYF.

The gene calls are TRBV2 and TRBJ2-1; 13 bases map to TRBD2. V shed 4 bases and J 6 bases; nucleotides not matched to a gene: 3. The CDR3 has 15 amino acids. The V gene's germline CDR1 is SNHLY and CDR2 FYNNEI. The CDR3 spells CASSGRTSGSNEQFF. CDR3 DNA sequence: TGTGCCAGCAGTGGACGGACTAGCGGGAGCAATGAGCAGTTCTTC.

The V gene is TRBV5-1, the J gene TRBJ2-5; 9 bases map to TRBD2. In germline, CDR1 is SGHRS, CDR2 YFSETQ. V was clipped by 5 bases and J by 3 bases; unmatched bases: 5. The CDR3 covers 14 residues. This CDR3 is CASRSGGNKETQYF. The CDR3 coding sequence is TGCGCCAGCAGGAGCGGGGGGAACAAAGAGACCCAGTACTTC.